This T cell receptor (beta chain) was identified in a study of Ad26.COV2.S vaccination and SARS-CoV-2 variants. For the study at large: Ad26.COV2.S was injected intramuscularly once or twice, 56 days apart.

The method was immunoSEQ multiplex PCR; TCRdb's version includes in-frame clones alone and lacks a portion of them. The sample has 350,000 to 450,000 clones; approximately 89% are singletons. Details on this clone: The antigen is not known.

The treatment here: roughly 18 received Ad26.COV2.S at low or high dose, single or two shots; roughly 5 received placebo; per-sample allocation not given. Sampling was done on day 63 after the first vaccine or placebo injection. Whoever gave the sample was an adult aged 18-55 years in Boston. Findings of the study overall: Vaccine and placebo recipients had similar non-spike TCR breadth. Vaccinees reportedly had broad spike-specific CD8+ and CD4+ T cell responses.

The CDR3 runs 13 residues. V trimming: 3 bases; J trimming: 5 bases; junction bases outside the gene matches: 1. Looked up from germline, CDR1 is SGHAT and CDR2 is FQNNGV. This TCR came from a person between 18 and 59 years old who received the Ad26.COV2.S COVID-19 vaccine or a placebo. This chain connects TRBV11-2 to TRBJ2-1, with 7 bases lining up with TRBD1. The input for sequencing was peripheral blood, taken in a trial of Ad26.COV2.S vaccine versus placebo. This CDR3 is CASSLDRNNEQFF. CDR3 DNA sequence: TGTGCCAGCAGCTTGGACAGGAACAATGAGCAGTTCTTC.